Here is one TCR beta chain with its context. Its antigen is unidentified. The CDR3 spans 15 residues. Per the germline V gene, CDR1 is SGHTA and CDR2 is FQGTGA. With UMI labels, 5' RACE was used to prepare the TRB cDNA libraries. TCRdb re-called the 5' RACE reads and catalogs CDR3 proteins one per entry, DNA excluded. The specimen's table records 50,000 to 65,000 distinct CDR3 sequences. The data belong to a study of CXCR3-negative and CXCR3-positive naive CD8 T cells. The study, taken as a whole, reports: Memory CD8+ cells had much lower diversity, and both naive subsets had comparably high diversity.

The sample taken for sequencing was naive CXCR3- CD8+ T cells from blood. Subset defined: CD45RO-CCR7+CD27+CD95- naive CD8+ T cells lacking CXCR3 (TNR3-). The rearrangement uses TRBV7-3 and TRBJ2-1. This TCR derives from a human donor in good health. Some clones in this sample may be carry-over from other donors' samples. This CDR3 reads CASSLLATSYNEQFF. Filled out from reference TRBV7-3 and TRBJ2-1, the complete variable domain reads GAGVSQTPSNKVTEKGKYVELRCDPISGHTALYWYRQSLGQGPEFLIYFQGTGAADDSGLPNDRFFAVRPEGSVSTLKIQRTERGDSAVYLCASSLLATSYNEQFFGPGTRLTVL.